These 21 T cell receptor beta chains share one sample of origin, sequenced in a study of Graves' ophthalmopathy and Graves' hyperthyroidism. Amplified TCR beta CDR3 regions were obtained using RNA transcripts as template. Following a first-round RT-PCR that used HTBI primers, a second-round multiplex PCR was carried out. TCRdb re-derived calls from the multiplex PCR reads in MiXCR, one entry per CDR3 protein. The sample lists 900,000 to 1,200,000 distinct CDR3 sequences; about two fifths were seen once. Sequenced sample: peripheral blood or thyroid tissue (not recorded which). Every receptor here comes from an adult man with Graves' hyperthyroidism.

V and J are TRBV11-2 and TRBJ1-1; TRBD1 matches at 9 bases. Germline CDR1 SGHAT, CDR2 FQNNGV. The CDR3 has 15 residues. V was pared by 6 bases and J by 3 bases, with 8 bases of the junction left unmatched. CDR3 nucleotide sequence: TGTGCCAGCAGTTCCGGGACAGGGTGGGACACTGAAGCTTTCTTT. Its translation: CASSSGTGWDTEAFF.

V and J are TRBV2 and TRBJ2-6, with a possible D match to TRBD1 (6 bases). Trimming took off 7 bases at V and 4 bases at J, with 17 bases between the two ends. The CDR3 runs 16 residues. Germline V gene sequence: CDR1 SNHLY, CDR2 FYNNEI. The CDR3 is CASKRQGRAGANVLTF. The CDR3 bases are TGTGCCAGCAAACGGCAGGGGCGAGCCGGGGCCAACGTCCTGACTTTC.

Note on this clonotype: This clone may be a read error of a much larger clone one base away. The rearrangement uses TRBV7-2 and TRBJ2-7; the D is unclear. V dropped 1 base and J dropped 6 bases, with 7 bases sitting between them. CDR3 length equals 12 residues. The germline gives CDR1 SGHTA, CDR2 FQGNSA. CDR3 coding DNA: TGTGCCAGCAGCTTAGAGCTCTCCGAGCAGTACTTC. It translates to CASSLELSEQYF.

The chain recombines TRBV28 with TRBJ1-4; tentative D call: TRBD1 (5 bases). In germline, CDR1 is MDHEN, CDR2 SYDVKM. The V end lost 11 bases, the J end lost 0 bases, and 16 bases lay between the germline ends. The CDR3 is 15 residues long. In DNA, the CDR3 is TGTGCCTGTCACACCGGGGGGACAACTAATGAAAAACTGTTTTTT. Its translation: CACHTGGTTNEKLFF.

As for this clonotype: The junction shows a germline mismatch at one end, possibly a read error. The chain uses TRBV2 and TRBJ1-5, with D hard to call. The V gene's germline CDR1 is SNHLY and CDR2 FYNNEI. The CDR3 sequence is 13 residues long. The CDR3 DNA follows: TGTACCAGCAGAGTAGGAAGCAATCAGCCCCAGCATTTT. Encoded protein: CTSRVGSNQPQHF.

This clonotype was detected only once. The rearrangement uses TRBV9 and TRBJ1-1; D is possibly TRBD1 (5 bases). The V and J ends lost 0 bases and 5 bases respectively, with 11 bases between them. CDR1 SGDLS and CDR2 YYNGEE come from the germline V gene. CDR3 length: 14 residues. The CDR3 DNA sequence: TGTGCCAGCAGCGTAGGGGCGGGGACGACTGAAGCTTTCTTT. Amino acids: CASSVGAGTTEAFF.

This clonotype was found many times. The CDR3 DNA is TGTGCCAGCAGCGTCGGAGGGGGAGTGCGGAGTGGCACTGAAGCTTTCTTT. Amino acids: CASSVGGGVRSGTEAFF. This chain joins TRBV9 and TRBJ1-1, with a tentative D call TRBD1 (6 bases). CDR1 and CDR2 (germline): SGDLS, YYNGEE. The CDR3 runs 17 residues. V was shortened by 2 bases and J by 4 bases, with 21 bases between the two germline ends. Full variable domain (missing parts from reference TRBV9 and TRBJ1-1): DSGVTQTPKHLITATGQRVTLRCSPRSGDLSVYWYQQSLDQGLQFLIQYYNGEERAKGNILERFSAQQFPDLHSELNLSSLELGDSALYFCASSVGGGVRSGTEAFFGQGTRLTVV.

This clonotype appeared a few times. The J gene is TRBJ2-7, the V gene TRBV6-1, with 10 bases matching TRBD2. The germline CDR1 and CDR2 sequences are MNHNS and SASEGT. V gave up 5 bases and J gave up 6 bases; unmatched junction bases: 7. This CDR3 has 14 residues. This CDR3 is CASSYSTSGSEQYF. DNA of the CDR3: TGTGCCAGCAGTTACTCGACTAGCGGGTCCGAGCAGTACTTC.

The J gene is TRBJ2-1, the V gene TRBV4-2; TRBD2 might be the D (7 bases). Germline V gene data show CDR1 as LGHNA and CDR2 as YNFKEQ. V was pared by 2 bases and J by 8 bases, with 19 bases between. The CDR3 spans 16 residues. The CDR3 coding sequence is TGTGCCAGCAGCCAAATTAGGGGGGAGGGCCGGGATGAGCAGTTCTTC. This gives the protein CASSQIRGEGRDEQFF.

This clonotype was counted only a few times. The CDR3 region has the DNA TGTGCCAGCAGTTACGCGGGACAGGGGGTCTACGAGCAGTACTTC. Its translation is CASSYAGQGVYEQYF. V is TRBV6-6 and J is TRBJ2-7, with TRBD1 matching 11 bases. CDR1 and CDR2 from the germline V gene are MNHNY and SVGAGI (reference sequence). CDR3 length: 15 amino acids. The ends lost 2 bases at V and 3 bases at J; junction bases unmatched: 3.

Here the CDR3 reads CASSSSLAAPSGANVLTF. The CDR3 DNA reads TGCGCCAGCAGCTCCTCCCTAGCGGCCCCCTCTGGGGCCAACGTCCTGACTTTC. The chain employs TRBV5-1 and TRBJ2-6; 7 bases agree with TRBD2. The CDR3 runs to 18 residues. CDR1 SGHRS and CDR2 YFSETQ come from the germline V gene. V was pared by 3 bases and J by 0 bases, with 9 bases of the junction left unmatched.

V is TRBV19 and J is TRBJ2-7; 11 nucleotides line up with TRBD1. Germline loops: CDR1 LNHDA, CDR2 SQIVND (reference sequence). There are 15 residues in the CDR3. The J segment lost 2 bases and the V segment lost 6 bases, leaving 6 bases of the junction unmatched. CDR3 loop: CASSDRDRGAYEQYF. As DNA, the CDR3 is TGTGCCAGTAGCGACCGGGACAGGGGGGCCTACGAGCAGTACTTC.

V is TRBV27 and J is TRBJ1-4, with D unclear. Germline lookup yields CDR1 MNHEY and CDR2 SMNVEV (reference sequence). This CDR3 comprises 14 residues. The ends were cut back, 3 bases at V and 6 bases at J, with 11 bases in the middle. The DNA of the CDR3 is TGTGCCAGCAGTTTTGGGAGATATTATGAAAAACTGTTTTTT. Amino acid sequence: CASSFGRYYEKLFF.

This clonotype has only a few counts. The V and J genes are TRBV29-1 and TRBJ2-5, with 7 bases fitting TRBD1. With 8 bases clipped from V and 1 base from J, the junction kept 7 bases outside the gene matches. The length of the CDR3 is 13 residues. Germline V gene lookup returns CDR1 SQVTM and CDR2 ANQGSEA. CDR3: CSPCEGAQETQYF. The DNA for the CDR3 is TGCAGCCCCTGCGAGGGGGCCCAAGAGACCCAGTACTTC. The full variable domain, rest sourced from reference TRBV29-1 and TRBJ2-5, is SAVISQKPSRDICQRGTSLTIQCQVDSQVTMMFWYRQQPGQSLTLIATANQGSEATYESGFVIDKFPISRPNLTFSTLTVSNMSPEDSSIYLCSPCEGAQETQYFGPGTRLLVL.

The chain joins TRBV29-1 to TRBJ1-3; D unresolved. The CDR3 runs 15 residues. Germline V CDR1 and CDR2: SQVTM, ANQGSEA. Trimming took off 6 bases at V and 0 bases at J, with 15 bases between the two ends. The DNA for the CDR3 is TGCAGCGTCAGAGTTCTAGATAACTCTGGAAACACCATATATTTT. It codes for CSVRVLDNSGNTIYF. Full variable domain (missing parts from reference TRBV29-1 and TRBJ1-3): SAVISQKPSRDICQRGTSLTIQCQVDSQVTMMFWYRQQPGQSLTLIATANQGSEATYESGFVIDKFPISRPNLTFSTLTVSNMSPEDSSIYLCSVRVLDNSGNTIYFGEGSWLTVV.

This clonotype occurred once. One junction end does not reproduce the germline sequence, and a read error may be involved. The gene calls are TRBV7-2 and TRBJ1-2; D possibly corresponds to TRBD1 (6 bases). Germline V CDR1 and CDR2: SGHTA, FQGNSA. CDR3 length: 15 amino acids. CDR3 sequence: CASSQPGAPGYGHTF. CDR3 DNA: TGCGCCAGCAGCCAGCCAGGGGCTCCGGGCTATGGCCACACCTTC.

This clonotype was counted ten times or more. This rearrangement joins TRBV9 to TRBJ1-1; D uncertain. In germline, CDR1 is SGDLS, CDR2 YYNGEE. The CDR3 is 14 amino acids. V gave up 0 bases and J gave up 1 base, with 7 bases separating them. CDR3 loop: CASSVGVANTEAFF. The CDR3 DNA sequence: TGTGCCAGCAGCGTAGGTGTAGCGAACACTGAAGCTTTCTTT.

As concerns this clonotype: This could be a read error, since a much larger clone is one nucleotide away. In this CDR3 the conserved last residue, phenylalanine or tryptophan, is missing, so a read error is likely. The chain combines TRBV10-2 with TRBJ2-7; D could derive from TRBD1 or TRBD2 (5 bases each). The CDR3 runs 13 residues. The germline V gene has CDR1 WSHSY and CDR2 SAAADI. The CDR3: CASSLGEIYEQYL. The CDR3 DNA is TGTGCCAGCAGCTTAGGGGAGATCTACGAGCAGTACCTC.

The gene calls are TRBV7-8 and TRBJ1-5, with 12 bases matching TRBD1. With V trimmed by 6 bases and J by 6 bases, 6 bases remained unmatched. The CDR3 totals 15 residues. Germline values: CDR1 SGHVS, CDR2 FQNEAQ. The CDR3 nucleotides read TGTGCCAGCAGGTCTGGGACAGGGGGCAGTCAGCCCCAGCATTTT. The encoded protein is CASRSGTGGSQPQHF.

The CDR3, as DNA: TGTGCCAGTAGTATAGTTCCTGGAGATGGAGAGACCCAGTACTTC. This sequence encodes CASSIVPGDGETQYF. The rearrangement uses TRBV19 and TRBJ2-5; D is unclear. Trimming removed 1 base at V and 4 bases at J, with 13 bases between. Germline V gives CDR1 LNHDA, CDR2 SQIVND (reference sequence). The CDR3 has 15 amino acids. The full variable domain, with the rest looked up from reference TRBV19 and TRBJ2-5, is DGGITQSPKYLFRKEGQNVTLSCEQNLNHDAMYWYRQDPGQGLRLIYYSQIVNDFQKGDIAEGYSVSREKKESFPLTVTSAQKNPTAFYLCASSIVPGDGETQYFGPGTRLLVL.

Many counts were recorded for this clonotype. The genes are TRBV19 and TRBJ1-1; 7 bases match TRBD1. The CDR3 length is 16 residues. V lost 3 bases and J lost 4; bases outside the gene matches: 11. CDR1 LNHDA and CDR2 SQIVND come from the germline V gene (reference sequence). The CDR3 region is CASSIAGGGSFTEAFF. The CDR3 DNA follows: TGTGCCAGTAGTATTGCAGGGGGTGGGTCGTTCACTGAAGCTTTCTTT.